This TCR beta chain stems from a study of T cell repertoires in cytomegalovirus infection (dated by TCRdb to between 2018 and 2021). The study in broad terms: Peptide stimulations targeted recently identified HLA-C-restricted CMV epitopes, whose presentation resists viral immunomodulation, together with well-studied HLA-B-restricted epitopes. Donor HLA type was relevant to the analysis, as public TCR beta signatures indicated carriage of CMV infection together with the matching HLA type.

V is shortened by 5 bases, J by 0 bases, and the region joining them spans 17 bases. CDR1 and CDR2, looked up from the germline V gene, are MNHEY and SVGEGT. The CDR3, from cysteine to phenylalanine, totals 17 residues. CDR3 DNA is the only sequence kept; it has 51 bases, read in frame from the first base. Summary of the overall study and its limitations: In the ex vivo response, HLA-C-restricted CMV-specific TCR beta clonotypes were dominant, and in two of eight donors the single most frequent clonotype came from this HLA-C-restricted group. In both this cohort and an independent cohort of 352 donors, the cumulative frequency of public TCR beta family members distinguished carriers of CMV infection plus the relevant HLA type.

The reads were generated on an Illumina HiSeq 1500. TCRdb reprocessing: public reads trimmed at Q25 with fastp, clones called with MiXCR, in-frame beta chains kept. Each entry is one CDR3 protein sequence, shown with its most common DNA and genes. In this sample the table shows around 500,000 distinct CDR3 sequences, about 42% of which occur a single time. Around 45% of the sample goes to the ten largest clones. Sample treatment or condition, as interpreted from the label and publication: in vitro stimulation with specific CMV peptide epitopes to enrich CMV-specific T cells. Remarks on this clonotype: Its recognized antigen is unknown. Base quality data are lacking; no much larger clone is found one base away.

The V and J genes are TRBV6-2 or TRBV6-3 and TRBJ2-1; the D gene cannot be resolved reliably. The material sequenced was cultured PBMCs, taken from culture after CMV antigen stimulation. The source of this sequence is a human donor in good health (CMV status not recorded). Some clones in this sample may be carry-over from other donors' samples. This receptor carries the CDR3 CASSPRTVQSSYNEQFF. The bases are TGTGCCAGCAGTCCCCGGACCGTTCAGAGCTCCTACAATGAGCAGTTCTTC.